The 18 T cell receptor beta chains presented below share a single source sample, sequenced in a study of blood T cells in healthy people across ages. Through a sample-barcoded 5' primer and a J-beta primer mix, a second PCR was run for roughly 6 to 11 cycles. TCRdb passed the 5' RACE reads through MiXCR, listing each CDR3 protein once. Here the sample spans about 700,000 distinct CDR3 sequences, about 32% being singletons. Sequencing input: blood. The receptor source for this set is an elderly woman in good health.

This clonotype occurred many times. The V call is TRBV15, the J call TRBJ2-1; D is undetermined. V lost 0 bases and J 5 bases, leaving 11 bases between the germline ends. The CDR3 is made up of 15 amino acids. Germline CDR1 and CDR2: LNHNV and YYDKDF (reference sequence). In DNA form, the CDR3 reads TGTGCCACCAGCAGAGATCTATGGTCAGACAATGAGCAGTTCTTC. Its translation: CATSRDLWSDNEQFF.

This clonotype was observed many times. V gene TRBV10-3 combines with J gene TRBJ2-7, with D uncertain. Trimming cost V 4 bases and J 3 bases, with 7 bases left between them. The CDR3 contains 12 residues. The V gene's germline CDR1 is ENHRY and CDR2 SYGVKD. The CDR3 DNA sequence: TGTGCCATCAGTGGCGCAGGCTACGAGCAGTACTTC. Its protein is CAISGAGYEQYF.

In this sample, this clonotype turned up a few times. The chain links TRBV5-1 to TRBJ1-6, with D possibly being TRBD1 (6 bases). CDR1 SGHRS and CDR2 YFSETQ come from the germline V gene. The CDR3 totals 14 residues. Between the trimmed V and J ends, which lost 4 bases and 8 bases, there was a span of 13 bases. The CDR3 is CASSLYRADSPLHF. The DNA of the CDR3 is TGCGCCAGCAGCCTCTACAGGGCCGATTCACCCCTCCACTTT.

A few counts support this clonotype. The CDR3 DNA reads TGTGCCAGCAGCCCGCAGGGGGTAGCTAATGAAAAACTGTTTTTT. Its protein product is CASSPQGVANEKLFF. The J gene is TRBJ1-4, the V gene TRBV11-2; 7 nucleotides line up with TRBD1. CDR1 SGHAT and CDR2 FQNNGV come from the germline V gene. V was clipped by 5 bases and J by 3 bases; unmatched bases: 6. The CDR3 covers 15 residues.

This chain uses TRBV30 with TRBJ1-4, with 7 positions matching TRBD1. Germline V gene sequence: CDR1 GTSNPN, CDR2 SVGIG (reference sequence). With 3 bases clipped from V and 0 bases from J, the junction kept 7 bases outside the gene matches. The length of the CDR3 is 16 residues. The CDR3, as DNA: TGTGCCTGGAGCTTCGGGACAGTTGCAACTAATGAAAAACTGTTTTTT. Amino acids: CAWSFGTVATNEKLFF.

This clonotype was recorded once. The CDR3 loop is CASRERGQFYGYTF. CDR3 DNA sequence: TGTGCCAGCAGGGAAAGGGGACAGTTCTATGGCTACACCTTC. The chain links TRBV6-1 to TRBJ1-2; TRBD1 matches 7 bases. From germline, CDR1 is MNHNS and CDR2 SASEGT. V was clipped by 6 bases and J by 4 bases; unmatched bases: 8. This CDR3 has 14 amino acids.

Details on this clonotype: Being one base from a much bigger clone, this may be a read error. The chain links TRBV7-9 to TRBJ1-2; 11 bases align to TRBD1. This CDR3 is built from 16 residues. Per germline, CDR1 SEHNR and CDR2 FQNEAQ (reference sequence). CDR3 sequence reads: CAGSLDRGRSDYGYTF. The CDR3 DNA follows: TGTGCCGGCAGCCTGGACAGGGGGCGATCGGATTATGGCTACACCTTC. The entire variable domain, with the rest obtained from reference TRBV7-9 and TRBJ1-2, is as follows: DTGVSQNPRHKITKRGQNVTFRCDPISEHNRLYWYRQTLGQGPEFLTYFQNEAQLEKSRLLSDRFSAERPKGSFSTLEIQRTEQGDSAMYLCAGSLDRGRSDYGYTFGSGTRLTVV.

This clonotype was seen at least ten times. This chain links TRBV3-1 with TRBJ1-2; 7 bases are a match to TRBD1. The germline CDR1 and CDR2 sequences are LGHDT and YNNKEL (reference sequence). The J segment lost 8 bases and the V segment lost 0 bases, leaving 6 bases of the junction unmatched. This CDR3 contains 14 residues. The CDR3: CASSQDLRQGGYTF. CDR3 sequence (DNA): TGTGCCAGCAGCCAAGATCTCCGACAGGGAGGCTACACCTTC.

This clonotype was counted a few times. The J gene is TRBJ2-5, the V gene TRBV7-2; 8 nucleotides line up with TRBD2. The CDR3 is 17 residues long. Unmatched junction bases numbered 11, after V lost 0 bases and J lost 5 bases. The germline V gene has CDR1 SGHTA and CDR2 FQGNSA. The CDR3 sequence: CASSLAGRSGGRETQYF. The CDR3 coding sequence is TGTGCCAGCAGCTTAGCCGGGAGGAGCGGGGGCAGGGAGACCCAGTACTTC.

Remarks on this clonotype: Being one base from a much bigger clone, this may be a read error. This chain uses TRBV6-6 with TRBJ2-1, with 9 bases lining up with TRBD2. CDR1 is MNHNY, CDR2 SVGAGI, per germline (reference sequence). The CDR3 consists of 16 residues. Here the CDR3 reads CVSKLSAGGTYNEQFF. The CDR3 coding sequence is TGTGTCAGCAAATTAAGCGCGGGGGGGACCTACAATGAGCAGTTCTTC.

This clonotype was seen a few times. It may be a read error: a sequence one base away is much more abundant. This sequence joins TRBV27 and TRBJ2-5; TRBD2 aligns across 8 bases. The CDR3 consists of 14 residues. Trimming took 10 bases from V and 11 from J; bases not matched to a gene: 18. Germline assignment: CDR1 MNHEY and CDR2 SMNVEV (reference sequence). CDR3 nucleotides: TGTGCCATCACTAGCGGTATGCGAATCAATGAGCAGTACTTC. Its protein product is CAITSGMRINEQYF.

This clonotype appeared many times. The chain joins TRBV4-2 to TRBJ2-3; 13 positions match TRBD2. Losses at the gene ends were 5 bases for V and 2 bases for J; bases not matched to a gene: 7. Germline V gene sequence: CDR1 LGHNA, CDR2 YNFKEQ. This CDR3 has 17 amino acids. CDR3 in amino acids: CASSGRTSGGLTDTQYF. In DNA form, the CDR3 reads TGTGCCAGCAGCGGACGGACTAGCGGGGGTCTCACAGATACGCAGTATTTT.

There are many counts of this clonotype. The chain is built from TRBV5-1 and TRBJ2-3; D is unclear. The V end was cut by 0 bases, the J end by 1 base, with 15 bases between. CDR1 and CDR2 from the germline V gene are SGHRS and YFSETQ. CDR3 size: 17 residues. The CDR3 sequence is CASSLDRVRGGTDTQYF. The CDR3 bases are TGCGCCAGCAGCTTGGATAGGGTACGTGGCGGCACAGATACGCAGTATTTT.

The sample holds many counts of this clonotype. The chain has TRBV6-1 and TRBJ2-7; D is possibly TRBD1 (6 bases). Germline V gene lookup returns CDR1 MNHNS and CDR2 SASEGT. CDR3 size: 16 residues. V was cut by 3 bases and J by 0 bases, with 15 bases left in between. CDR3: CASSDPRGGTSYEQYF. The CDR3 DNA reads TGTGCCAGCAGTGACCCGCGAGGGGGTACCTCCTACGAGCAGTACTTC.

The chain is built from TRBV4-3 and TRBJ2-1; D tentatively reads TRBD1 or TRBD2 (5 bases each). Germline loops: CDR1 LGHNA, CDR2 YSLEER. V lost 5 bases and J lost 5, with 16 bases in between. This CDR3 has 15 amino acids. This CDR3 reads CASSLPGRTHNEQFF. The CDR3, as DNA: TGCGCCAGCAGCTTACCGGGACGGACTCACAATGAGCAGTTCTTC.

This chain connects TRBV5-1 to TRBJ2-1; D is perhaps TRBD2 (8 bases). This CDR3 contains 16 residues. Germline V gene sequence: CDR1 SGHRS, CDR2 YFSETQ. V lost 4 bases and J 0 bases, leaving 14 bases between the germline ends. DNA of the CDR3: TGCGCCAGCAGCCCCCGGGAGGGGGCCTCCTACAATGAGCAGTTCTTC. Its protein product is CASSPREGASYNEQFF.

Of note for this clonotype: A much larger clone lies one base from this, so it may be a read error. The genes are TRBV25-1 and TRBJ2-5; D might be TRBD1 or TRBD2, each matching 5 bases. The CDR3 consists of 15 residues. V was clipped by 1 base and J by 11 bases, with 20 bases between them. The V gene's germline CDR1 is MGHDK and CDR2 SYGVNS. The CDR3 reads CASSESPLGVGEQYF. The CDR3 nucleotides are TGTGCCAGCAGTGAATCCCCTTTGGGGGTGGGTGAGCAGTACTTC.

The table lists this clonotype with many counts. The DNA for the CDR3 is TGTGCCAGCAGCCCGGGGACAGTATATGGCTACACCTTC. It yields the protein CASSPGTVYGYTF. This rearrangement joins TRBV12-3 or TRBV12-4 to TRBJ1-2; TRBD1 agrees at 7 bases. The CDR3 totals 13 residues. With V trimmed by 6 bases and J by 5 bases, 6 bases remained unmatched.